The 32 T cell receptor beta chains below were found in one sample sequenced in a study of response to subunit inactivated influenza vaccine (dated by TCRdb to 2016 to 2018). The library was built by means of RT-PCR. Sequencing used an Illumina HiSeq 2500. The public reads were quality trimmed at Q25 with fastp and then assembled into clones with MiXCR by TCRdb, keeping productive beta chains. CDR3 protein duplicates are merged, each entry listing the most common genes and DNA. The table for this sample lists 710,000 or so distinct CDR3 sequences; 15% to 17% of them were counted only once. Roughly 12% of the sample is taken by the ten largest. The sample was PBMCs from blood, taken about 11 days after vaccination. Receptor source: a man aged 45-60 years who received an inactivated influenza vaccine. Donor details come from another sample of the same person, matched by shared clones.

The J gene is TRBJ2-7, the V gene TRBV4-3; D gene unclear. Germline CDR1 is LGHNA and CDR2 is YSLEER. The CDR3 has 13 amino acids. V lost 1 base to trimming and J lost 4 bases, with 8 bases between them. The CDR3 nucleotides read TGCGCCAGCAGCCAAGCGGGCCGATACGAGCAGTACTTC. This encodes CASSQAGRYEQYF.

This clonotype has just a few counts. The chain carries TRBV12-3 or TRBV12-4 and TRBJ2-4; D is ambiguous. This CDR3 is built from 15 residues. The V and J ends lost 1 base and 3 bases respectively, with 10 bases between them. The CDR3 DNA sequence: TGTGCCAGCAGTTTAGTTGGGGTTGGCAAAAACATTCAGTACTTC. It codes for CASSLVGVGKNIQYF.

This clonotype was detected a few times. This chain connects TRBV10-3 to TRBJ1-1; no firm D call. Germline CDR1 and CDR2: ENHRY and SYGVKD. The CDR3 covers 14 residues. Trimming took off 10 bases at V and 2 bases at J, with 17 bases between the two ends. Here the CDR3 reads CATRPGQINTEAFF. The CDR3 nucleotides read TGTGCCACCCGTCCCGGCCAAATAAACACTGAAGCTTTCTTT.

Only a few counts were recorded for this clonotype. The J gene is TRBJ2-1, the V gene TRBV28; 15 bases map to TRBD2. CDR1 is MDHEN, CDR2 SYDVKM, per germline. V trimming: 4 bases; J trimming: 8 bases; junction bases outside the gene matches: 15. The CDR3 sequence is 19 residues long. The CDR3 coding sequence is TGTGCCAGCAGTTCAAGACCGGGACTAGCGGGAGGATCATTGCATGAGCAGTTCTTC. Protein product: CASSSRPGLAGGSLHEQFF.

In this sample, this clonotype turned up a few times. The chain links TRBV20-1 to TRBJ2-3; maybe TRBD2 (6 bases). This CDR3 comprises 15 residues. CDR1 and CDR2 from the germline V gene are DFQATT and SNEGSKA (reference sequence). The V end lost 5 bases, the J end lost 3 bases, and 18 bases lay between the germline ends. The CDR3 nucleotides read TGCAGTGCTCACGACCCCCGGGAGAGTACAGATACGCAGTATTTT. Residues: CSAHDPRESTDTQYF.

This clonotype was detected ten times or more. The chain recombines TRBV20-1 with TRBJ2-1; the match to TRBD2 covers 9 bases. V lost 1 base and J lost 6; bases outside the gene matches: 13. CDR3 size: 17 residues. The V gene's germline CDR1 is DFQATT and CDR2 SNEGSKA (reference sequence). Written as DNA, the CDR3 is TGCAGTGCTAGAGGAGAAGGGTCTAGCGGGACCAGCAATGAGCAGTTCTTC. Translation gives CSARGEGSSGTSNEQFF.

The table lists this clonotype with a few counts. The J gene is TRBJ1-5, the V gene TRBV12-3 or TRBV12-4; unclear D gene. The germline V and J ends were trimmed by 5 bases and 1 base, with 12 bases remaining between them. This CDR3 is built from 15 residues. The CDR3 DNA reads as TGTGCCAGCAGTCCTGCGGGCGGGAGCAATCAGCCCCAGCATTTT. This translates into CASSPAGGSNQPQHF.

The chain couples TRBV7-8 to TRBJ2-1; a possible D gene is TRBD1 (6 bases). The CDR3 runs to 18 residues. V was shortened by 8 bases and J by 3 bases, with 26 bases between the two germline ends. Germline values: CDR1 SGHVS, CDR2 FQNEAQ. This CDR3 is CASRRRTRGKESYNEQFF. In DNA form, the CDR3 reads TGTGCCAGCCGCCGTCGAACCAGGGGTAAAGAAAGCTACAATGAGCAGTTCTTC.

This clonotype was seen only a few times. This chain links TRBV5-1 with TRBJ2-3, with D tentatively TRBD1 or TRBD2 (6 bases each). Trimming removed 8 bases from V and 4 bases from J, with 23 bases in between. This CDR3 has 16 residues. The germline V gene encodes CDR1 SGHRS and CDR2 YFSETQ. The CDR3 nucleotides are TGCGCCAGTTCGCCTTCAATCGTGGGGGGCGCAGATACGCAGTATTTT. Protein product: CASSPSIVGGADTQYF.

The J gene is TRBJ1-4, the V gene TRBV5-4; tentatively, D is TRBD1 (5 bases). CDR1 and CDR2 from the germline V gene are SGHNT and YYREEE (reference sequence). The CDR3 consists of 15 residues. Between the trimmed V and J ends, which lost 2 bases and 0 bases, there was a span of 8 bases. The CDR3 DNA reads as TGTGCCAGCAGCTTTCGAGGGGCAACTAATGAAAAACTGTTTTTT. This encodes CASSFRGATNEKLFF.

This clonotype was recorded many times. The J gene is TRBJ2-5, the V gene TRBV12-3 or TRBV12-4; a possible D gene is TRBD2 (5 bases). The CDR3 is 17 residues long. V was clipped by 5 bases and J by 5 bases, with 24 bases between them. The CDR3 sequence is CASSPLADRGGTETQYF. DNA for the CDR3: TGTGCCAGCAGTCCCTTAGCAGACCGGGGTGGAACGGAGACCCAGTACTTC.

The chain employs TRBV15 and TRBJ2-5; 9 bases are a match to TRBD1. The CDR3 has 16 residues. Germline CDR1 is LNHNV and CDR2 is YYDKDF (reference sequence). The ends lost 5 bases at V and 2 bases at J; junction bases unmatched: 9. CDR3 coding DNA: TGTGCCACCAGCTGGTTTTCCGGGACAGGGCAAGAGACCCAGTACTTC. Protein sequence: CATSWFSGTGQETQYF.

The chain uses TRBV12-3 or TRBV12-4 and TRBJ1-2; weak D call: TRBD1 (5 bases). Between the trimmed V and J ends, which lost 5 bases and 4 bases, there was a span of 11 bases. The CDR3 is made up of 13 amino acids. CDR3 sequence reads: CASSLRGVYGYTF. As DNA, the CDR3 is TGTGCCAGCAGTCTCCGGGGGGTCTATGGCTACACCTTC.

This clonotype was detected ten times or more. This chain links TRBV7-9 with TRBJ2-1, with D perhaps matching TRBD1 or TRBD2 (5 bases each). Germline values: CDR1 SEHNR, CDR2 FQNEAQ (reference sequence). V gave up 8 bases and J gave up 5 bases, with 16 bases separating them. This CDR3 is 14 amino acids long. CDR3 in DNA: TGTGCCAGCCGCGGACTGGGGCCAAACAATGAGCAGTTCTTC. Its protein product is CASRGLGPNNEQFF.

This clonotype was seen at least ten times. The chain carries TRBV7-2 and TRBJ2-3, with TRBD2 as a possible D gene (7 bases). The CDR3 is 15 residues long. Trimming removed 4 bases at V and 2 bases at J, with 13 bases between. Germline lookup yields CDR1 SGHTA and CDR2 FQGNSA. CDR3 DNA sequence: TGTGCCAGCAGCTCAAGGGGGGGGTCCACAGATACGCAGTATTTT. Encoded protein: CASSSRGGSTDTQYF.

The rearrangement links TRBV15 to TRBJ2-3, with 7 bases aligning to TRBD2. V was clipped by 1 base and J by 8 bases; unmatched bases: 3. The CDR3 loop spans 13 amino acids. Germline lookup yields CDR1 LNHNV and CDR2 YYDKDF (reference sequence). CDR3 DNA: TGTGCCACCAGCAGAGTTCAGCGGGGTACGCAGTATTTT. Translation: CATSRVQRGTQYF.

The CDR3 loop is CATTADREYVYEKLFF. Written as DNA, the CDR3 is TGTGCCACCACAGCGGACCGGGAGTACGTTTATGAAAAACTGTTTTTT. The rearrangement uses TRBV10-3 and TRBJ1-4; no clear D. V dropped 10 bases and J dropped 6 bases, with 24 bases sitting between them. The CDR3 extends over 16 amino acids. The germline V gene has CDR1 ENHRY and CDR2 SYGVKD.

This clonotype has a handful of counts. The chain couples TRBV9 to TRBJ2-2, with TRBD1 identical over 7 bases. Germline V CDR1 and CDR2: SGDLS, YYNGEE. With V trimmed by 0 bases and J by 1 base, 12 bases remained unmatched. The CDR3 runs to 19 residues. The CDR3 DNA reads TGTGCCAGCAGCGTAGAGATGGCAGGCAGGGGGTTGAACACCGGGGAGCTGTTTTTT. This encodes CASSVEMAGRGLNTGELFF.

The CDR3 loop reads CASSLGGSVQETQYF. CDR3 nucleotide sequence: TGCGCCAGCAGCTTGGGAGGCAGCGTACAAGAGACCCAGTACTTC. V gene TRBV5-1 combines with J gene TRBJ2-5, with unresolved D. In germline, CDR1 is SGHRS, CDR2 YFSETQ. The CDR3 is made up of 15 amino acids. V lost 0 bases, J lost 2 bases, and 11 bases lay in between.

This chain links TRBV11-2 with TRBJ2-2, with D perhaps matching TRBD1 (7 bases). The germline V gene has CDR1 SGHAT and CDR2 FQNNGV. This CDR3 has 15 residues. V shed 5 bases and J shed 7 bases, with 17 bases lying between them. The CDR3 here is CASSPRRGTVGELFF. The CDR3 region has the DNA TGTGCCAGCAGCCCCAGACGCGGGACAGTCGGGGAGCTGTTTTTT.

V is TRBV20-1 and J is TRBJ1-5; TRBD1 might be the D (6 bases). Trimming stripped 7 bases from V and 2 bases from J, with 18 bases between. This CDR3 contains 15 residues. The germline V gene encodes CDR1 DFQATT and CDR2 SNEGSKA (reference sequence). DNA for the CDR3: TGCAGTGGGACTGGGACACACCGCGGCAATCAGCCCCAGCATTTT. This encodes CSGTGTHRGNQPQHF.

This clonotype was recorded a few times. J is TRBJ2-7 and V is TRBV5-1; D ambiguous. Germline values: CDR1 SGHRS, CDR2 YFSETQ. V lost 3 bases and J 4 bases, leaving 11 bases between the germline ends. The CDR3 contains 13 residues. The CDR3 DNA follows: TGCGCCAGCAGCTCGGGTCACCCGTACGAGCAGTACTTC. Translating it yields CASSSGHPYEQYF.

At least ten counts were recorded for this clonotype. The chain carries TRBV15 and TRBJ1-5; TRBD1 matches at 8 bases. V lost 1 base, J lost 6 bases, and 2 bases stayed unmatched. Germline CDR1 reads LNHNV; CDR2 reads YYDKDF (reference sequence). The length of the CDR3 is 14 residues. CDR3 sequence (DNA): TGTGCCACCAGCAGAGGCGGACAGGGTCAGCCCCAGCATTTT. Translating gives CATSRGGQGQPQHF.

The chain recombines TRBV4-3 with TRBJ2-6; D not certain. V was pared by 0 bases and J by 2 bases, with 8 bases between. CDR3 size: 16 residues. CDR1 is LGHNA, CDR2 YSLEER, per germline. CDR3 amino acids: CASSQDPRAGANVLTF. The CDR3 nucleotides read TGCGCCAGCAGCCAAGATCCCCGGGCTGGGGCCAACGTCCTGACTTTC.

This clonotype was counted a few times. The gene calls are TRBV28 and TRBJ2-5; 11 bases are shared with TRBD2. Germline trimming cut 3 bases from V and 3 bases from J; bases unmatched to any gene: 15. This CDR3 is 19 amino acids long. Per the germline V gene, CDR1 is MDHEN and CDR2 is SYDVKM. The CDR3 DNA reads as TGTGCCAGCAGTTTTACCATCGCCGTTAGCGGGAGGGCCAAAGAGACCCAGTACTTC. This encodes CASSFTIAVSGRAKETQYF.

This sequence joins TRBV5-1 and TRBJ2-6; D gene unclear. The CDR3 contains 17 residues. Trimming left V 0 bases short and J 2 bases short, with 12 bases between. The germline CDR1 and CDR2 sequences are SGHRS and YFSETQ. The CDR3 nucleotides are TGCGCCAGCAGCTTGGATCCTATAGGCGCTGGGGCCAACGTCCTGACTTTC. As protein: CASSLDPIGAGANVLTF.

The chain has TRBV4-3 and TRBJ1-3; unclear D gene. CDR3 length: 13 residues. V lost 0 bases to trimming and J lost 4 bases, with 4 bases between them. Germline assignment: CDR1 LGHNA and CDR2 YSLEER. The CDR3 loop reads CASSQEGGNTIYF. The CDR3 DNA sequence: TGCGCCAGCAGCCAAGAGGGCGGAAACACCATATATTTT.

At least ten counts were recorded for this clonotype. V and J are TRBV4-1 and TRBJ1-2, with D possibly TRBD1 on 6 matching bases. The V end was cut by 0 bases, the J end by 4 bases, with 18 bases between. The CDR3 is made up of 17 amino acids. Germline assignment: CDR1 MGHRA and CDR2 YSYEKL. For the CDR3, the DNA is TGCGCCAGCAGCCAAGACCCCGGGGGGCGGATAATCTATGGCTACACCTTC. Amino acids: CASSQDPGGRIIYGYTF.

The rearrangement links TRBV30 to TRBJ2-1; D unclear. Trimming pared 0 bases from V and 1 base from J, leaving 16 bases between. The CDR3 runs to 17 residues. In germline, CDR1 is GTSNPN, CDR2 SVGIG (reference sequence). CDR3 in DNA: TGTGCCTGGAGTGTACAGCCCAGACTCGATTCCTACAATGAGCAGTTCTTC. Amino acids: CAWSVQPRLDSYNEQFF.

This clonotype was seen repeatedly, ten times or more. The gene calls are TRBV20-1 and TRBJ2-3; 8 bases fit TRBD2. Trimming at V came to 3 bases and at J to 4 bases, leaving 3 bases not matched to a gene. The CDR3 loop spans 13 amino acids. CDR1 is DFQATT and CDR2 is SNEGSKA in the germline V gene (reference sequence). CDR3 coding DNA: TGCAGTGCTAGCGGGGGGGCGGCAGATACGCAGTATTTT. Protein: CSASGGAADTQYF.

The J gene is TRBJ1-3, the V gene TRBV28; TRBD1 aligns across 8 bases. With 6 bases clipped from V and 4 bases from J, the junction kept 8 bases outside the gene matches. The CDR3 loop spans 15 amino acids. Germline V gene lookup returns CDR1 MDHEN and CDR2 SYDVKM. The CDR3 DNA follows: TGTGCCAGCAGACCGGACAGGGTCGAAGGAAACACCATATATTTT. Residues: CASRPDRVEGNTIYF. The full variable domain, in which reference TRBV28 and TRBJ1-3 provide the parts outside the CDR3, is DVKVTQSSRYLVKRTGEKVFLECVQDMDHENMFWYRQDPGLGLRLIYFSYDVKMKEKGDIPEGYSVSREKKERFSLILESASTNQTSMYLCASRPDRVEGNTIYFGEGSWLTVV.

V gene TRBV5-1 combines with J gene TRBJ1-4; D perhaps matches TRBD1 (5 bases). Trimming took off 4 bases at V and 5 bases at J, with 9 bases between the two ends. From germline, CDR1 is SGHRS and CDR2 YFSETQ. The CDR3 covers 13 residues. The CDR3 protein is CASSPGGNEKLFF. The CDR3 DNA is TGCGCCAGCAGCCCCGGGGGGAATGAAAAACTGTTTTTT. Complete variable domain (other parts from reference TRBV5-1 and TRBJ1-4): KAGVTQTPRYLIKTRGQQVTLSCSPISGHRSVSWYQQTPGQGLQFLFEYFSETQRNKGNFPGRFSGRQFSNSRSEMNVSTLELGDSALYLCASSPGGNEKLFFGSGTQLSVL.